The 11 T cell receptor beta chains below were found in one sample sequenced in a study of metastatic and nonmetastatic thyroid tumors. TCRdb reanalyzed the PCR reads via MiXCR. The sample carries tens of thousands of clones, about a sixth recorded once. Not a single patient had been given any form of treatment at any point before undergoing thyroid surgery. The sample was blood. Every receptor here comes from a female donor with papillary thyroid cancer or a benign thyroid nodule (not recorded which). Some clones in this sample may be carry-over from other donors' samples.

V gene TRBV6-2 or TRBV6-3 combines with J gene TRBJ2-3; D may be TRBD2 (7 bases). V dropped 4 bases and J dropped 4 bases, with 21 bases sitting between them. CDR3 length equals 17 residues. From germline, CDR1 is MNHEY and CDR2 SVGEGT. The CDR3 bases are TGTGCCAGCAGTTCTGAAGGAGGGGGAGGGCCCGCAGATACGCAGTATTTT. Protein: CASSSEGGGGPADTQYF.

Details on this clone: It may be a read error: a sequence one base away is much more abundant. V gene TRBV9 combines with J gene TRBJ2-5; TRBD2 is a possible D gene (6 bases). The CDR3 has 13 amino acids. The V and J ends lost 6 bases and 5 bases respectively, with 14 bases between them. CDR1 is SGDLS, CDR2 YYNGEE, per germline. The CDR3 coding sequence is TGTGCCAGCATCCGGGGAGGCGGGGAGACCCAGTACTTC. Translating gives CASIRGGGETQYF.

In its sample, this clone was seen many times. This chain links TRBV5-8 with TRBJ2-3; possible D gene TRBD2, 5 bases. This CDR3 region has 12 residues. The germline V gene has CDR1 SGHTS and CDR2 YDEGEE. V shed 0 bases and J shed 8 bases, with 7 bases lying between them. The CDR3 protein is CASSLVGGTQYF. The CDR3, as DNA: TGTGCCAGCAGCTTGGTAGGAGGTACGCAGTATTTT.

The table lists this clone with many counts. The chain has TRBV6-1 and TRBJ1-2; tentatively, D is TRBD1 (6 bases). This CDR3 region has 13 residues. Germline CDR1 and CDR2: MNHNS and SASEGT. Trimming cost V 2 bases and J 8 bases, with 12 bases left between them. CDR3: CASSERGEGGYTF. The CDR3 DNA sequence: TGTGCCAGCAGTGAAAGGGGGGAGGGAGGCTACACCTTC.

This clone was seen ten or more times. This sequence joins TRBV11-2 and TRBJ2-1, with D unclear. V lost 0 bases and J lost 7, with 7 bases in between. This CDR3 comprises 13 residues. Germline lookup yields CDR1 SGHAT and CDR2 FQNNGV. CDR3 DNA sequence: TGTGCCAGCAGCTTAGATTACCTTAATGAGCAGTTCTTC. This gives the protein CASSLDYLNEQFF.

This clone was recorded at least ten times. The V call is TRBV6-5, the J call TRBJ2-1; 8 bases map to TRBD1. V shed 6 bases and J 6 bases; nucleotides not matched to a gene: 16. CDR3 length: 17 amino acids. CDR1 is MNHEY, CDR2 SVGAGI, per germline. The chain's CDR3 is CASRVFGTGGPLNEQFF. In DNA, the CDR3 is TGTGCCAGCAGAGTGTTTGGGACAGGCGGACCCCTCAATGAGCAGTTCTTC.

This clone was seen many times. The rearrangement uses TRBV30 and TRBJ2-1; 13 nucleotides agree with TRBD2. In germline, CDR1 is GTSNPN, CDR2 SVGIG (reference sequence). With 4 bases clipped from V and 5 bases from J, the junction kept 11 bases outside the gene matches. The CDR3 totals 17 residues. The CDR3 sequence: CAWNHRRGLAGNNEQFF. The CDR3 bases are TGTGCCTGGAACCACCGACGGGGACTAGCGGGAAACAATGAGCAGTTCTTC.

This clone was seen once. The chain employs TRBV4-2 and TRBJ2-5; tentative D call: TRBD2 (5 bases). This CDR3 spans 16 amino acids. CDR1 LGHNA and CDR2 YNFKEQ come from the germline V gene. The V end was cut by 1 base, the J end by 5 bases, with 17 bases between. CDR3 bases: TGTGCCAGCAGCCAAGTTTCTAGCTGCACGGGTGAGACCCAGTACTTC. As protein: CASSQVSSCTGETQYF.

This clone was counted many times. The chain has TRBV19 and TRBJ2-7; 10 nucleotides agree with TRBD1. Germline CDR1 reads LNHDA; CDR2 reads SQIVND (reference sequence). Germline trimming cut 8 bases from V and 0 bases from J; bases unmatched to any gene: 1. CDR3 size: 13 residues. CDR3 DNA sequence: TGTGCCAGTGGGACAGGGGACTCCTACGAGCAGTACTTC. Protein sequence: CASGTGDSYEQYF.

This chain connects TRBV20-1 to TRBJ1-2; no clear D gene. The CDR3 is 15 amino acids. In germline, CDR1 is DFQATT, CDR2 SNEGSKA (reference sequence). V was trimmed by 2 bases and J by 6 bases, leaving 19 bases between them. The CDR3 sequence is CSARSTWRFGDGYTF. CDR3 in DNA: TGCAGTGCTAGAAGTACATGGCGGTTTGGCGATGGCTACACCTTC.

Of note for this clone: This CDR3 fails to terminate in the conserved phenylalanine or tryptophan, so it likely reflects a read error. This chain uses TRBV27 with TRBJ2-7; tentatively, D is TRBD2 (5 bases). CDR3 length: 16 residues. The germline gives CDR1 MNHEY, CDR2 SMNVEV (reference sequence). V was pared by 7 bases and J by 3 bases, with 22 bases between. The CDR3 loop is CASILSTVTTNYEQYL. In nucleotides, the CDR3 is TGTGCCAGCATTCTTTCTACCGTGACTACAAACTACGAGCAGTACCTC.